Below are 9 T cell receptor beta chains sequenced from a single sample in a study of regulatory T cells in long-lasting Graves disease. In building TCR beta libraries, iRepertoire HTBI primers were used together with Arm-PCR of CDR3 regions. MiXCR was run by TCRdb on the multiplex PCR reads, yielding one entry per CDR3 protein. The sample contains roughly 560,000 distinct CDR3 sequences, more than 10% of which appear only once. Time point noted: newly diagnosed GD, antithyroid drugs for less than 3 months. From RNA extracted from PBMCs, the TCR library was made. These sequences were also reported in another study, on T cells in Graves' hyperthyroidism and ophthalmopathy.

The sequencing here drew on peripheral blood mononuclear cells (PBMCs), taken at new diagnosis, from a patient treated with antithyroid drugs. These receptors all stem from a woman in her twenties or thirties with Graves disease.

This clonotype was picked up many times. The chain carries TRBV24-1 and TRBJ1-1, with D perhaps TRBD1 (6 bases). Germline lookup yields CDR1 KGHDR and CDR2 SFDVKD. This CDR3 has 13 residues. V shed 8 bases and J shed 2 bases, with 11 bases lying between them. The chain's CDR3 is CATTDRLNTEAFF. Here the CDR3 DNA reads TGTGCCACCACAGACAGGTTAAACACTGAAGCTTTCTTT.

The CDR3 here is CASSPNGGNIQYF. CDR3 coding DNA: TGTGCCAGCAGCCCCAACGGGGGAAACATTCAGTACTTC. The gene calls are TRBV7-2 and TRBJ2-4; TRBD2 is a possible D gene (6 bases). The CDR3 spans 13 residues. V shed 5 bases and J shed 6 bases, with 11 bases lying between them. From germline, CDR1 is SGHTA and CDR2 FQGNSA.

The chain has TRBV5-6 and TRBJ2-7; TRBD1 agrees at 9 bases. V shed 0 bases, J shed 3 bases, and the junction held 4 bases outside the gene matches. Germline CDR1 is SGHDT and CDR2 is YYEEEE. This CDR3 is built from 15 residues. In DNA, the CDR3 is TGTGCCAGCAGCTTGGTGGGACAGGGTGTCTACGAGCAGTACTTC. This codes for CASSLVGQGVYEQYF. Based on the CDR3 plus reference TRBV5-6 and TRBJ2-7, the full variable domain is DAGVTQSPTHLIKTRGQQVTLRCSPKSGHDTVSWYQQALGQGPQFIFQYYEEEERQRGNFPDRFSGHQFPNYSSELNVNALLLGDSALYLCASSLVGQGVYEQYFGPGTRLTVT.

This clonotype has at least ten counts. An end of the junction does not agree with germline; a read error may underlie this. The chain recombines TRBV2 with TRBJ2-5, with D possibly being TRBD1 (5 bases). The V gene's germline CDR1 is SNHLY and CDR2 FYNNEI. This CDR3 spans 13 amino acids. The CDR3 spells CAGSGAGQETQYF. For the CDR3, the DNA is TGTGCCGGCAGTGGGGCAGGCCAAGAGACCCAGTACTTC.

This chain joins TRBV4-1 and TRBJ2-1; D ambiguous. Deletions cut 4 bases from V and 5 bases from J, with 15 bases between. The CDR3 has 15 amino acids. The germline V gene has CDR1 MGHRA and CDR2 YSYEKL. In nucleotides, the CDR3 is TGCGCCAGCAGCCGTTCAGACGAGACAAACAATGAGCAGTTCTTC. Translated, it gives CASSRSDETNNEQFF.

This clonotype has just a few counts. The V call is TRBV19, the J call TRBJ2-2; 7 nucleotides match TRBD1. Germline V gives CDR1 LNHDA, CDR2 SQIVND (reference sequence). With 5 bases clipped from V and 1 base from J, the junction kept 7 bases outside the gene matches. This CDR3 comprises 16 residues. The CDR3 bases are TGTGCCAGTAGTCCTAAAGGGACAGTGAACACCGGGGAGCTGTTTTTT. It yields the protein CASSPKGTVNTGELFF.

This clonotype was seen a handful of times. V gene TRBV29-1 combines with J gene TRBJ2-5; 14 bases align to TRBD2. Germline assignment: CDR1 SQVTM and CDR2 ANQGSEA. The CDR3 runs 18 residues. V gave up 4 bases and J gave up 2 bases; unmatched junction bases: 12. CDR3 nucleotide sequence: TGCAGCGTTGCCAAACCCGGACTAGCGGGAGGCCCACAAGAGACCCAGTACTTC. It is translated as CSVAKPGLAGGPQETQYF.

V usage is TRBV5-1 and J usage is TRBJ1-6; D might be TRBD1 (5 bases). V lost 2 bases, J lost 6 bases, and 9 bases lay in between. Germline CDR1 and CDR2: SGHRS and YFSETQ. There are 14 residues in the CDR3. CDR3 in amino acids: CASSFPGGNSPLHF. The CDR3 DNA sequence: TGCGCCAGCAGCTTTCCCGGGGGTAATTCACCCCTCCACTTT.

Details on this clonotype: This likely traces to a read error, being one base from a far larger clone. The chain uses TRBV6-2 or TRBV6-3 and TRBJ2-3, with 12 bases that match TRBD2. The DNA end favors TRBJ2-1, so the J call may be wrong. The germline CDR1 and CDR2 sequences are MNHEY and SVGEGT. The CDR3 runs to 18 residues. CDR3 loop: CASSGSALAGGPRDEQFF. The CDR3 coding sequence is TGTGCCAGCAGTGGGTCGGCTCTAGCGGGAGGGCCTCGTGATGAGCAGTTCTTC.